This T cell receptor (beta chain) was identified during a study of blood T cell repertoires in COVID-19 (dated by TCRdb to about 2020). With regard to the full study: Samples covering the acute and convalescent phases of COVID-19 were provided by collaborators in the United States, Italy and Spain. The prospective study material was composed of cDNA or gDNA derived from T cells, B-cell-depleted T cells, or PBMCs. The dataset comprised deeply sampled blood TCRbeta repertoires from subjects exposed to, actively infected with, or recovered from COVID-19. The repertoires were released in a freely available public database intended as a resource for research on the immune response to SARS-CoV-2. Samples came from the ongoing ImmuneRACE study (first 160 participants) plus 1,254 subjects from 6 global collaborators. A de-identified subject ID, COVID-19 status, age in years and sex were almost always included in the sample metadata. Where available, HLA class I and class II types were obtained from metadata supplied by the sample provider rather than from assay-based typing. The paper as a whole reports these results and caveats: The amount of clinical and demographic metadata varied by source and participant and was provided uncurated.

TCRbeta CDR3 regions were amplified from genomic DNA using the immunoSEQ Assay, a bias-controlled multiplex PCR. In the source study's methods: The number of nucleated cells in each sample was estimated from the amplification of reference gene primers within the assay. Sequence reads were collapsed and filtered to measure the absolute abundance of every unique TCRbeta CDR3 rearrangement. For each sample, productive Simpson clonality was calculated by taking the square root of Simpson's diversity index across productive rearrangements. TCRdb obtained this table from immuneACCESS and retained in-frame rearrangements with V and J assigned. These tables miss some clones; where compared with another copy, unresolved V genes account for less than half of the shortfall, and the remainder is unexplained. V, J and clone size reflect that table, while D and trimming were determined from the DNA. In all, the sample holds 200,000 to 250,000 clones, and roughly 83% of those were seen once. Together, the top ten hold about 2.5% of the sample.

Each collaborating institution followed its own protocols to collect whole blood in K2EDTA tubes. For TCRbeta analysis, collaborators shipped samples in one of three forms: frozen whole blood, isolated PBMCs, or DNA extracted from either of those sample types. Trimming at the junction amounts to 2 bases on V and 2 bases on J, and the germline ends lie 18 bases apart. CDR1 and CDR2, per the germline V gene, are ENHRY and SYGVKD. The CDR3 numbers 18 residues from cysteine through phenylalanine. Only CDR3 DNA is held: 54 bases, read in frame from base 1. Notes on this clone: This clone's antigen is unknown. No qualities accompany the bases; no much larger clone lies one base away.

Here the chain combines TRBV10-3 and TRBJ2-2, and the D gene may be TRBD1, 5 bases matching. The source material was peripheral blood. The sequence was obtained from a woman aged 70-85 years with active or convalescent COVID-19. The nucleotide sequence reads as follows: TGTGCCATCAGTGAGCGCAGTGGGGCTACAACAAACACCGGGGAGCTGTTTTTT. This sequence encodes CAISERSGATTNTGELFF.